This record concerns one TCR beta chain sequence. No antigen is known for it. These data are taken from a study of T-cell memory formation after mild COVID-19. Whole-study findings and limits: The CD4+ clones that contracted clustered mainly within CM and EM, and the CD8+ clones concentrated in EMRA.

V lost 8 bases to trimming and J lost 4 bases; unmatched junction nucleotides: 10. The CDR3 consists of 15 residues. Germline V CDR1 and CDR2: MNHEY, SVGAGI. TCRdb reanalysed the 5' RACE reads using MiXCR and keeps one entry per CDR3 protein. The table shows about 350,000 distinct CDR3 sequences, with roughly 13% occurring only once. The sequence was collected from a man younger than 30 who had mild COVID-19 (a few samples of this study predate the infection). Cell type and time point are not known. The V and J genes are TRBV6-5 and TRBJ2-5; TRBD2 agrees at 10 bases. The sequenced sample consisted of PBMCs or a T cell subset sorted from them (not recorded which). CDR3 coding DNA: TGTGCCAGCTGTCAACTAGCGGGGCCGGGAGAGACCCAGTACTTC. Amino acid sequence: CASCQLAGPGETQYF.